What follows are 24 T cell receptor beta chains derived from one specimen sequenced in a study of cytomegalovirus exposure and HLA in healthy donors. With 60 Vbeta and 13 Jbeta primers, the PCR was carried out. Sequenced by immunoSEQ multiplex PCR; TCRdb stores in-frame clones only, minus some. The sample lists about 170,000 clones, approximately 80% seen once, with approximately 1.3% in the top ten. Sequencing was done on a sample of PBMCs. Receptors were obtained from a boy younger than 10 in good health and CMV-seronegative.

The chain joins TRBV18 to TRBJ2-3; possible D gene TRBD2, 6 bases. The CDR3 sequence is 15 residues long. The germline V gene has CDR1 KGHSH and CDR2 LQKENI. Deletions cut 2 bases from V and 0 bases from J, with 9 bases between. The CDR3 coding sequence is TGTGCCAGCTCACCAGGAGGGCACAGCACAGATACGCAGTATTTT. Amino acids: CASSPGGHSTDTQYF.

The chain is built from TRBV4-3 and TRBJ2-5; 8 bases match TRBD2. Germline V lookup: CDR1 LGHNA, CDR2 YSLEER. V dropped 1 base and J dropped 4; count of bases not matched to a gene: 5. The CDR3 has 15 residues. The CDR3 is CASSQGGGPRETQYF. The CDR3 DNA reads as TGCGCCAGCAGCCAAGGCGGGGGGCCGAGAGAGACCCAGTACTTC.

Concerning this clone itself: Relative to the germline gene, one junction end is altered; a read error may explain this. The rearrangement links TRBV27 to TRBJ2-1, with no clear D. The CDR3 is 14 amino acids. The germline CDR1 and CDR2 sequences are MNHEY and SMNVEV (reference sequence). Written as DNA, the CDR3 is TGTGCCAGCAGTTTTTTGGGCTCCAACAATGAGCAGTTCTTC. As protein: CASSFLGSNNEQFF.

The chain is built from TRBV7-8 and TRBJ2-7; 11 bases are a match to TRBD2. After removal of 0 bases from V and 0 bases from J, the junction contained 4 bases not matched to a gene. This CDR3 spans 17 amino acids. The germline V gene has CDR1 SGHVS and CDR2 FQNEAQ. CDR3 coding DNA: TGTGCCAGCAGCTTAGCAGGGACTAGCGGCAACTCCTACGAGCAGTACTTC. It is translated as CASSLAGTSGNSYEQYF. Complete variable domain (other parts from reference TRBV7-8 and TRBJ2-7): GAGVSQSPRYKVAKRGQDVALRCDPISGHVSLFWYQQALGQGPEFLTYFQNEAQLDKSGLPSDRFFAERPEGSVSTLKIQRTQQEDSAVYLCASSLAGTSGNSYEQYFGPGTRLTVT.

This clone was seen more than once but under ten times. The rearrangement links TRBV7-2 to TRBJ1-3, with a weak D call TRBD1 (5 bases). The germline V gene encodes CDR1 SGHTA and CDR2 FQGNSA. The CDR3 totals 15 residues. Trimming took 4 bases from V and 0 from J, leaving 10 bases between them. The CDR3 here is CASSSTGSSGNTIYF. The CDR3, as DNA: TGTGCCAGCAGCTCCACAGGAAGCTCTGGAAACACCATATATTTT.

The V call is TRBV12-5, the J call TRBJ1-5; the match to TRBD1 covers 8 bases. V shed 5 bases, J shed 6 bases, and the junction held 12 bases outside the gene matches. CDR3 length: 16 residues. Per germline, CDR1 LGHNT and CDR2 FRNRAP. The CDR3 nucleotides are TGTGCTAGTGGTCTAAACCCGGACAGGGCCGGTCAGCCCCAGCATTTT. Translated, it gives CASGLNPDRAGQPQHF.

The chain links TRBV5-4 to TRBJ2-3; D might be TRBD2 (6 bases). The CDR3 spans 13 residues. Between the trimmed V and J ends, which lost 4 bases and 0 bases, there was a span of 6 bases. The germline gives CDR1 SGHNT, CDR2 YYREEE (reference sequence). DNA of the CDR3: TGTGCCAGCAGCGGGACTAGCACAGATACGCAGTATTTT. Encoded protein: CASSGTSTDTQYF. Full variable domain (outside the CDR3, taken from reference TRBV5-4 and TRBJ2-3): ETGVTQSPTHLIKTRGQQVTLRCSSQSGHNTVSWYQQALGQGPQFIFQYYREEENGRGNFPPRFSGLQFPNYSSELNVNALELDDSALYLCASSGTSTDTQYFGPGTRLTVL.

The rearrangement joins TRBV7-2 to TRBJ2-5; the match to TRBD2 covers 10 bases. Trimming at V came to 6 bases and at J to 1 base, leaving 8 bases not matched to a gene. In germline, CDR1 is SGHTA, CDR2 FQGNSA. CDR3 length: 16 amino acids. The CDR3, as DNA: TGTGCCAGCAGTTACATACTAGCGGGGATCCAAGAGACCCAGTACTTC. Its translation: CASSYILAGIQETQYF.

CDR3 residues: CASSGDSSTDTQYF. The CDR3 region has the DNA TGCGCCAGCAGTGGTGACTCAAGCACAGATACGCAGTATTTT. This chain joins TRBV10-1 and TRBJ2-3; no definite D call. Germline lookup yields CDR1 WNHNN and CDR2 SYGVQD (reference sequence). V gave up 4 bases and J gave up 0 bases, with 8 bases separating them. The CDR3 has 14 amino acids.

The gene calls are TRBV19 and TRBJ1-5, with D perhaps matching TRBD1 (6 bases). The length of the CDR3 is 16 residues. V was clipped by 3 bases and J by 1 base, with 13 bases between them. Per the germline V gene, CDR1 is LNHDA and CDR2 is SQIVND (reference sequence). The CDR3, as DNA: TGTGCCAGTAGTATCCTTGGGGGGGCAAGCAATCAGCCCCAGCATTTT. It codes for CASSILGGASNQPQHF.

The chain recombines TRBV4-3 with TRBJ2-7; 9 bases fit TRBD1. The junction had 2 bases not matched to a gene; V was cut back by 2 bases and J by 0 bases. This CDR3 is built from 15 residues. Germline loops: CDR1 LGHNA, CDR2 YSLEER. CDR3: CASSQTGGGSYEQYF. The DNA for the CDR3 is TGCGCCAGCAGCCAAACAGGGGGCGGCTCCTACGAGCAGTACTTC.

The V and J genes are TRBV19 and TRBJ1-2, with 7 bases lining up with TRBD1. Germline V gene lookup returns CDR1 LNHDA and CDR2 SQIVND (reference sequence). V lost 0 bases, J lost 2 bases, and 3 bases stayed unmatched. This CDR3 has 15 residues. The CDR3 region is CASSIDRGRNYGYTF. The CDR3 DNA reads as TGTGCCAGTAGTATAGACAGGGGGAGAAACTATGGCTACACCTTC.

The chain links TRBV10-2 to TRBJ1-3, with D hard to call. V was clipped by 5 bases and J by 8 bases, with 13 bases between them. Germline CDR1 reads WSHSY; CDR2 reads SAAADI. This CDR3 has 13 amino acids. In DNA form, the CDR3 reads TGCGCCAGCAGTTGGACTCCTAGGCACACCATATATTTT. Protein sequence: CASSWTPRHTIYF.

The rearrangement joins TRBV5-1 to TRBJ2-5; D not certain. V shed 0 bases and J shed 4 bases, with 13 bases lying between them. The CDR3 length is 15 residues. The germline V gene encodes CDR1 SGHRS and CDR2 YFSETQ. CDR3 coding DNA: TGCGCCAGCAGCTTGGGTCCTGCGGAAGGAGAGACCCAGTACTTC. Protein product: CASSLGPAEGETQYF.

The chain carries TRBV21-1 and TRBJ1-2; the table's D call, TRBD1, was not checked against the DNA. TRBV21-1 is assigned pseudogene status. The CDR3 is made up of 18 amino acids. The CDR3 spells CASSANTPAHRSNYGYTF. The CDR3 DNA reads as TGTGCCAGCAGCGCAAATACCCCCGCCCACAGATCTAACTATGGCTACACCTTC.

The chain has TRBV6-1 and TRBJ2-2; 10 bases are shared with TRBD1. Germline trimming cut 3 bases from V and 7 bases from J; bases unmatched to any gene: 11. From germline, CDR1 is MNHNS and CDR2 SASEGT. The CDR3 has 17 amino acids. The CDR3 nucleotides read TGTGCCAGCAGTGATCCCGGGACAGGGGTTTTATACGGGGAGCTGTTTTTT. Translating it yields CASSDPGTGVLYGELFF.

The V and J genes are TRBV7-2 and TRBJ1-2; weak D call: TRBD1 (5 bases). V lost 1 base and J lost 8, with 5 bases in between. CDR1 is SGHTA, CDR2 FQGNSA, per germline. The length of the CDR3 is 11 residues. The CDR3, as DNA: TGTGCCAGCAGCTTAGACAGGGGCTACACCTTC. Protein product: CASSLDRGYTF.

Turning to this clone: Other nucleotide sequences from this sample produce the same CDR3. The rearrangement links TRBV30 to TRBJ1-5, with 7 bases identical to TRBD1. Germline V gene data show CDR1 as GTSNPN and CDR2 as SVGIG (reference sequence). V lost 0 bases to trimming and J lost 7 bases; unmatched junction nucleotides: 3. This CDR3 contains 13 residues. The CDR3 DNA is TGTGCCTGGAGTGTGACAGGGAACCAGCCCCAGCATTTT. Its protein product is CAWSVTGNQPQHF.

V usage is TRBV18 and J usage is TRBJ2-5, with TRBD1 matching over 8 bases. The CDR3 totals 15 residues. J lost 1 base, V lost 3 bases, and 4 bases had no gene match. CDR1 is KGHSH, CDR2 LQKENI, per germline. In DNA, the CDR3 is TGTGCCAGCTCACCCCGACAGGGGAGCCAAGAGACCCAGTACTTC. Amino acid sequence: CASSPRQGSQETQYF.

The V call is TRBV7-2, the J call TRBJ1-5; 9 positions match TRBD1. CDR1 is SGHTA and CDR2 is FQGNSA in the germline V gene. The CDR3 totals 18 residues. The V segment lost 4 bases and the J segment 1 base; nucleotides outside the gene matches: 11. In nucleotides, the CDR3 is TGTGCCAGCAGCTCCGGACAGGGGCATTTATTAAGCAATCAGCCCCAGCATTTT. Amino acid sequence: CASSSGQGHLLSNQPQHF.

V and J are TRBV11-3 and TRBJ1-1; possible D gene TRBD1, 6 bases. With 2 bases removed from V and 4 bases from J, the gap between germline ends came to 11 bases. CDR1 and CDR2 (germline): SGHNT, YENEEA. This CDR3 has 14 amino acids. The CDR3 protein is CASSLRTDATEAFF. CDR3 nucleotide sequence: TGTGCCAGCAGCTTACGGACAGACGCCACTGAAGCTTTCTTT.

The chain carries TRBV2 and TRBJ1-5; the D gene is possibly TRBD1 (6 bases). CDR1 and CDR2 (germline): SNHLY, FYNNEI. The CDR3 runs to 13 residues. This chain's CDR3 is CVSKGGVNQPQHF. CDR3 bases: TGTGTTTCGAAGGGGGGGGTCAATCAGCCCCAGCATTTT.

As concerns this clone: The junction and the germline gene differ at one end; a read error may be behind it. The chain links TRBV15 to TRBJ2-2; TRBD2 might be the D (5 bases). CDR1 is LNHNV and CDR2 is YYDKDF in the germline V gene (reference sequence). There are 16 residues in the CDR3. The CDR3: CATSRDRGSATGELFF. CDR3 nucleotide sequence: TGTGCCACTAGCAGAGATCGCGGGTCGGCCACCGGGGAGCTGTTTTTT.

In its sample, this clone was seen once. The identical CDR3 is also encoded by other nucleotide sequences in the sample. For the CDR3, the DNA is TGTGCCAGCAGCGTAGACAGGGCTAATTCCTACGAGCAGTACTTC. Protein: CASSVDRANSYEQYF. This sequence joins TRBV7-2 and TRBJ2-7; 7 bases are a match to TRBD1. Trimming removed 5 bases from V and 1 base from J; junction bases left unmatched: 8. The CDR3 has 15 residues. Germline V gene data show CDR1 as SGHTA and CDR2 as FQGNSA.